This section outlines one T cell receptor beta chain sequence together with its context. In its sample, this clonotype was seen a few times. Its antigen is still unknown. Nothing much larger sits one base from this clone, and base qualities are not available. This entry belongs to a study of T cell repertoires in cytomegalovirus infection (dated by TCRdb to about 2019). In the study overall: Recently identified HLA-C-restricted CMV epitopes, whose presentation resists viral immunomodulation, were targeted by peptide stimulations together with well-studied HLA-B-restricted epitopes. Donor HLA type was relevant to the analysis, because carriage of CMV infection together with the matching HLA type was indicated by public TCR beta signatures. On the study overall, not on this receptor specifically: In both this cohort and an independent roughly 400-donor cohort, the cumulative frequency of public TCR beta family members distinguished carriers of CMV infection plus the relevant HLA type. The ex vivo response was dominated by HLA-C-restricted CMV-specific TCR beta clonotypes, which also provided the single most frequent clonotype in two of eight donors.

According to the study, the label for this sample's treatment or condition signals: in vitro stimulation with specific CMV peptide epitopes to enrich CMV-specific T cells. The CDR3 spans 14 residues, from the cysteine through the phenylalanine. Only the CDR3 DNA is retained, 42 bases long and in frame from the first base. V drops 4 bases and J drops 4 bases, leaving 11 bases in between. In the germline V gene, CDR1 corresponds to MNHEY and CDR2 to SVGAGI. TCRdb lists the instrument as Illumina HiSeq 1500. TCRdb itself trimmed the public reads at Q25 with fastp, ran MiXCR and retained productive beta chains. Every distinct CDR3 protein forms one entry, paired with its most common genes and DNA. The sample table contains about 51,000 distinct CDR3 sequences; only one count was recorded for around 18% of them. Together, the top ten hold around a quarter of the sample.

Specimen: CD8+ T cells from cultured PBMCs, collected from culture after CMV antigen stimulation. The sequence came from a human donor in good health (CMV status not recorded). Some clones in this sample may be carry-over from other donors' samples. The sequence links TRBV6-5 to TRBJ2-1, with an unclear D gene assignment. CDR3 reads: CASSFRRLYNEQFF. The nucleotide sequence is given as TGTGCCAGCAGTTTTAGACGGCTATACAATGAGCAGTTCTTC.